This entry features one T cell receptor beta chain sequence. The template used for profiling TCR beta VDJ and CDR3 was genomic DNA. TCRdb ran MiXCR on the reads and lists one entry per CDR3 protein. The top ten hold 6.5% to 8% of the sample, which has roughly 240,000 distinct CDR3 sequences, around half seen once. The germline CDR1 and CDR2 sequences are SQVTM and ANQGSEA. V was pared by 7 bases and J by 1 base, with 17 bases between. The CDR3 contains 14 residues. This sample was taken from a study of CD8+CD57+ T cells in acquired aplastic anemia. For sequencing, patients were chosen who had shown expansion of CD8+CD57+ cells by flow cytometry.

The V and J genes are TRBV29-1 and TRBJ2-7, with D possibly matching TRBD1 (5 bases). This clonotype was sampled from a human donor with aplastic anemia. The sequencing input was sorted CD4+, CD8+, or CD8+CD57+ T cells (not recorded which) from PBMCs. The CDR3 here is CSARAAGLSYEQYF. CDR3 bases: TGCAGCGCCCGGGCCGCAGGGTTGTCCTACGAGCAGTACTTC.